This entry describes one T cell receptor beta chain. As yet, its antigen is unknown. The protocol was immunoSEQ multiplex PCR, while the TCRdb copy is restricted to in-frame clones and leaves out a portion. The table shows 40,000 to 60,000 clones, with more than 65% occurring only once. Trimming took 3 bases from V and 2 from J; bases not matched to a gene: 9. This CDR3 region has 18 residues. Germline CDR1 reads SGDLS; CDR2 reads YYNGEE. The data were obtained in a study of OX40 agonist ivuxolimab in advanced cancers. Background on the study: In this cohort, patients received ivuxolimab, an agonistic anti-OX40 (CD134) antibody. The group had a mean age of approximately 60 years, ranged from about 20 to 79, and was around 86% male. Regarding the study as a whole: CD8+ T cells showed, on average, more clonal expansion than CD4+ cells.

The sample here was CD4+ or CD8+ T cells sorted from blood, taken in a trial of the OX40 agonist ivuxolimab. The rearrangement joins TRBV9 to TRBJ2-3, with TRBD2 matching over 13 bases. The sequence derives from an adult with an advanced solid tumor such as melanoma, head and neck, liver or kidney cancer. Here the CDR3 reads CASSGTSGGAFVTDTQYF. The DNA for the CDR3 is TGTGCCAGCAGCGGAACTAGCGGGGGGGCCTTCGTCACAGATACGCAGTATTTT.